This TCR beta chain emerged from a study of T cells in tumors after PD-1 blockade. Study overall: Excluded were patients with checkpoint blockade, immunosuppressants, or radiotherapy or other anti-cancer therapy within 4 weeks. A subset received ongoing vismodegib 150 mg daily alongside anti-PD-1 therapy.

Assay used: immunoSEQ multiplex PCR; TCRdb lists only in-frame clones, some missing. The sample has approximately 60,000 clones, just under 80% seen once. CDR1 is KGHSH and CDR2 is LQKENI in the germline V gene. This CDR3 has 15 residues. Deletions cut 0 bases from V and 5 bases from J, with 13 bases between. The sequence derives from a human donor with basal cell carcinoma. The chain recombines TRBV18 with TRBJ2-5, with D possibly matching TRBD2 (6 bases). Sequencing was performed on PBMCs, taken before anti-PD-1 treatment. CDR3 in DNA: TGTGCCAGCTCACCACCAGAGACTAGGGGTGAGACCCAGTACTTC. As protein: CASSPPETRGETQYF.